A selection of T cell receptor beta chains follows, all from one sample in a study of blood T cell repertoires in COVID-19. Repertoires were generated with immunoSEQ multiplex PCR, while TCRdb's copy carries only in-frame clones and drops some. The sample yields about 210,000 clones, around four fifths seen once. Input material: peripheral blood. Receptors were obtained from a woman older than 75 with COVID-19, enrolled during active disease. The CDR3 runs from the conserved cysteine through the conserved F or W. Fields, in order: D gene, J gene, CDR3 length, V gene, clone size, CDR3 protein, CDR3 DNA. D genes are given only for firm matches. Size is stated for part of the rows, as once, few or many counts, or as a class when the clone is expanded.

d_gene: .; j_gene: TRBJ2-6; len: 17; v_gene: TRBV3-1/TRBV3-2; abundance: .; CDR3aa: CASSQDSPSSGANVLTF; CDR3nt: TGTGCCAGCAGCCAAGATAGCCCGAGCTCTGGGGCCAACGTCCTGACTTTC
d_gene: TRBD2; j_gene: TRBJ2-1; len: 15; v_gene: TRBV7-9; abundance: .; CDR3aa: CASSQGLAGAGEQFF; CDR3nt: TGTGCCAGCAGCCAGGGACTAGCGGGGGCGGGTGAGCAGTTCTTC
d_gene: TRBD1; j_gene: TRBJ1-4; len: 14; v_gene: TRBV23-1; abundance: few; CDR3aa: CASSRRGLREKLFF; CDR3nt: TGCGCCAGCAGTCGAAGGGGGCTTCGAGAAAAACTGTTTTTT
d_gene: .; j_gene: TRBJ1-1; len: 15; v_gene: TRBV12-5; abundance: .; CDR3aa: CASGSVSRGSTEAFF; CDR3nt: TGTGCTAGTGGTTCCGTATCCAGGGGAAGCACTGAAGCTTTCTTT
d_gene: .; j_gene: TRBJ1-1; len: 13; v_gene: TRBV27; abundance: .; CDR3aa: CASSSYIQGEAFF; CDR3nt: TGTGCCAGCAGTTCGTATATACAGGGTGAAGCTTTCTTT
d_gene: TRBD2; j_gene: TRBJ2-3; len: 18; v_gene: TRBV6-4; abundance: .; CDR3aa: CASRKAGTSGGGIDTQYF; CDR3nt: TGTGCCAGCAGGAAGGCTGGGACTAGCGGGGGGGGAATAGATACGCAGTATTTT
d_gene: .; j_gene: TRBJ1-2; len: 15; v_gene: TRBV27; abundance: once; CDR3aa: CASSLFSLGGGGYTF; CDR3nt: TGTGCCAGCAGTTTATTCTCCTTGGGGGGTGGTGGCTACACCTTC
d_gene: TRBD1; j_gene: TRBJ1-1; len: 15; v_gene: TRBV6-1; abundance: .; CDR3aa: CASSEKDRGPPEAFF; CDR3nt: TGTGCCAGCAGTGAGAAGGACAGGGGACCCCCTGAAGCTTTCTTT
d_gene: TRBD1; j_gene: TRBJ2-6; len: 16; v_gene: TRBV18; abundance: .; CDR3aa: CASSTGGPSGANVLTF; CDR3nt: TGTGCCAGCTCGACAGGGGGCCCCTCTGGGGCCAACGTCCTGACTTTC
d_gene: TRBD1; j_gene: TRBJ1-2; len: 13; v_gene: TRBV18; abundance: .; CDR3aa: CASSEQGEYGYTF; CDR3nt: TGTGCCAGCTCCGAACAGGGGGAGTATGGCTACACCTTC
d_gene: .; j_gene: TRBJ1-1; len: 13; v_gene: TRBV19; abundance: .; CDR3aa: CASAPQALTEAFF; CDR3nt: TGTGCCAGTGCCCCGCAGGCACTTACTGAAGCTTTCTTT
d_gene: .; j_gene: TRBJ2-5; len: 14; v_gene: TRBV7-2; abundance: .; CDR3aa: CASSPGQRQETQYF; CDR3nt: TGTGCCAGCAGCCCCGGACAGAGGCAAGAGACCCAGTACTTC
d_gene: .; j_gene: TRBJ1-2; len: 13; v_gene: TRBV30; abundance: .; CDR3aa: CAWSEQTNYGYTF; CDR3nt: TGTGCCTGGAGTGAACAGACTAACTATGGCTACACCTTC
d_gene: TRBD2; j_gene: TRBJ2-2; len: 18; v_gene: TRBV7-3; abundance: .; CDR3aa: CASSQPGTSGARGGELFF; CDR3nt: TGTGCCAGCAGCCAACCCGGGACTAGCGGGGCCAGGGGCGGGGAGCTGTTTTTT
d_gene: .; j_gene: TRBJ1-2; len: 12; v_gene: TRBV11-2; abundance: .; CDR3aa: CASSRGSYGYTF; CDR3nt: TGTGCCAGCAGCCGGGGGTCCTATGGCTACACCTTC
d_gene: .; j_gene: TRBJ1-1; len: 14; v_gene: TRBV7-2; abundance: .; CDR3aa: CASSPLKETAEAFF; CDR3nt: TGTGCCAGCAGCCCCCTTAAAGAGACAGCTGAAGCTTTCTTT
d_gene: .; j_gene: TRBJ1-1; len: 13; v_gene: TRBV11-2; abundance: .; CDR3aa: CASSLESYTEAFF; CDR3nt: TGTGCCAGCAGCTTAGAGAGCTACACTGAAGCTTTCTTT
d_gene: TRBD1; j_gene: TRBJ2-2; len: 17; v_gene: TRBV7-2; abundance: .; CDR3aa: CASSSTDRVPPAGELFF; CDR3nt: TGTGCCAGCAGTTCCACTGACAGGGTGCCACCCGCCGGGGAGCTGTTTTTT
d_gene: .; j_gene: TRBJ1-1; len: 11; v_gene: TRBV20-1; abundance: .; CDR3aa: CNGRENTEAFF; CDR3nt: TGCAACGGCAGGGAAAACACTGAAGCTTTCTTT
d_gene: .; j_gene: TRBJ1-2; len: 13; v_gene: TRBV6-6; abundance: .; CDR3aa: CASSYSTDYGYTF; CDR3nt: TGTGCCAGCAGTTACTCGACAGACTATGGCTACACCTTC
d_gene: TRBD1; j_gene: TRBJ2-3; len: 17; v_gene: TRBV7-2; abundance: .; CDR3aa: CASSLGWGRDRTDTQYF; CDR3nt: TGTGCCAGCAGCTTAGGTTGGGGCAGGGACAGGACAGATACGCAGTATTTT
d_gene: .; j_gene: TRBJ1-2; len: 14; v_gene: TRBV6-1; abundance: .; CDR3aa: CASTLRVSNYGYTF; CDR3nt: TGTGCCAGCACCCTTCGGGTCTCCAACTATGGCTACACCTTC
d_gene: .; j_gene: TRBJ1-6; len: 14; v_gene: TRBV5-1; abundance: .; CDR3aa: CASSRGGENSPLHF; CDR3nt: TGCGCCAGCAGCCGAGGTGGAGAGAATTCACCCCTCCACTTT
d_gene: .; j_gene: TRBJ2-7; len: 15; v_gene: TRBV4-1; abundance: .; CDR3aa: CASSQETAVTYEQYF; CDR3nt: TGCGCCAGCAGCCAAGAAACTGCCGTTACCTACGAGCAGTACTTC